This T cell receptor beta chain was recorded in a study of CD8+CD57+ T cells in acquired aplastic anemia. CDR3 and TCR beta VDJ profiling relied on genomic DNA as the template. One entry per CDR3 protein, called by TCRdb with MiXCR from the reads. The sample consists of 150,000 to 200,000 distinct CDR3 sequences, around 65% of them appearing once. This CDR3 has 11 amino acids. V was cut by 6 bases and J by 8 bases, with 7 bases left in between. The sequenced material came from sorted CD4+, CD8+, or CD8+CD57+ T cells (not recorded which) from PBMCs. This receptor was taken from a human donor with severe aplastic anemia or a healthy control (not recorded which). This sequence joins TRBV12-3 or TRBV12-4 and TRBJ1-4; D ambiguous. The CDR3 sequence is CASSPHEKLFF. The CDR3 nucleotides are TGTGCCAGCAGCCCACACGAAAAACTGTTTTTT.